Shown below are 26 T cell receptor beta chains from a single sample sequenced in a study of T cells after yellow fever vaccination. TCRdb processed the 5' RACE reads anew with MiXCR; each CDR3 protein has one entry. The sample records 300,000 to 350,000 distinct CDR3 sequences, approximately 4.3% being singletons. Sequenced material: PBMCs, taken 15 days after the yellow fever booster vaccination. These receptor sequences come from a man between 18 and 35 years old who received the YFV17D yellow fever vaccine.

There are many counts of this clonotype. DNA for the CDR3: TGCAGTGCTAATGGAGGCGCAAGCTCCTACGAGCAGTACGTC. Protein product: CSANGGASSYEQYV. The V call is TRBV20-1, the J call TRBJ2-7; tentative D call: TRBD2 (5 bases). The CDR3 has 14 residues. The V and J ends lost 4 bases and 0 bases respectively, with 13 bases between them. CDR1 and CDR2 from the germline V gene are DFQATT and SNEGSKA (reference sequence).

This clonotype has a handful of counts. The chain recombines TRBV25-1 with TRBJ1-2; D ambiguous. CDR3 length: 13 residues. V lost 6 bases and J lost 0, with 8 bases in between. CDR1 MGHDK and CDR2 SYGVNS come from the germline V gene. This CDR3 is CASSEVSNYGYTF. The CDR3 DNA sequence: TGTGCCAGCAGCGAGGTCTCTAACTATGGCTACACCTTC.

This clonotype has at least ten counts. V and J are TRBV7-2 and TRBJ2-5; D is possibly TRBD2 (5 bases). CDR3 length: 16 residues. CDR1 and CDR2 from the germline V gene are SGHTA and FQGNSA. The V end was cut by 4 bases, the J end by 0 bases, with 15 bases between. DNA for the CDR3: TGTGCCAGCAGCTCAGCGTGGAGGTCGTACCAAGAGACCCAGTACTTC. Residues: CASSSAWRSYQETQYF.

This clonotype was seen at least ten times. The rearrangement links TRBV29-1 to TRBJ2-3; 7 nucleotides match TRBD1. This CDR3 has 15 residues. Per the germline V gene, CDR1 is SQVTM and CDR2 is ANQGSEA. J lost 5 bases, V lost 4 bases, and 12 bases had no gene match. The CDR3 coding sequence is TGCAGCGTTGGAACTCAAGGGGGCAGGGGAGATACGCAGTATTTT. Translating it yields CSVGTQGGRGDTQYF.

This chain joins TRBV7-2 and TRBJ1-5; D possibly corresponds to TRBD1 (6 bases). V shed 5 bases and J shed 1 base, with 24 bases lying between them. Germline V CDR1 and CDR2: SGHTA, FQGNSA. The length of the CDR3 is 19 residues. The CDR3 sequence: CASSRLPTTPTGSNQPQHF. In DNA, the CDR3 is TGTGCCAGCAGCCGACTTCCTACGACCCCAACAGGGAGCAATCAGCCCCAGCATTTT.

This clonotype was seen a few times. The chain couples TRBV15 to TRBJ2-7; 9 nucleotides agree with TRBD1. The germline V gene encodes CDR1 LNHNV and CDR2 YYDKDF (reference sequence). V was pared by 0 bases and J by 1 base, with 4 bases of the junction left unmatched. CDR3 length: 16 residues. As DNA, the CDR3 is TGTGCCACCAGCAGAGATCTAGGGACAGGGTCCTACGAGCAGTACTTC. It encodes CATSRDLGTGSYEQYF. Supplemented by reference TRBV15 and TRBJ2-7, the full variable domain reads DAMVIQNPRYQVTQFGKPVTLSCSQTLNHNVMYWYQQKSSQAPKLLFHYYDKDFNNEADTPDNFQSRRPNTSFCFLDIRSPGLGDTAMYLCATSRDLGTGSYEQYFGPGTRLTVT.

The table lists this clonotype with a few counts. CDR3 in DNA: TGCAGTGCTATATTCCGGGACAGCGTAGGAGTAGGCTCCTACAATGAGCAGTTCTTC. It is translated as CSAIFRDSVGVGSYNEQFF. The gene calls are TRBV20-1 and TRBJ2-1; 7 bases line up with TRBD1. The CDR3 extends over 19 amino acids. V shed 4 bases and J 0 bases; nucleotides not matched to a gene: 18. Germline V gene sequence: CDR1 DFQATT, CDR2 SNEGSKA (reference sequence).

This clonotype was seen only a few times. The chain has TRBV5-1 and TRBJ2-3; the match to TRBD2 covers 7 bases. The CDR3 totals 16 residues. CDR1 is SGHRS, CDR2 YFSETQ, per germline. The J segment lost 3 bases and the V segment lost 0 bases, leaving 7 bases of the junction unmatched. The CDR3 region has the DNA TGCGCCAGCAGCTTGGAAATGGGGGGGGAAACAGATACGCAGTATTTT. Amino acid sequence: CASSLEMGGETDTQYF.

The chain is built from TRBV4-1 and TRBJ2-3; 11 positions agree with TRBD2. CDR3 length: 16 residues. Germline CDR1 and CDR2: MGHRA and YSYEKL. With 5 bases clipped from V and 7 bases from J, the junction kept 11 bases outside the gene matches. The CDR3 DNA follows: TGCGCCAGCAGCACTTTACTAGCGGGGGCCTGGTATACGCAGTATTTT. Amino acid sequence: CASSTLLAGAWYTQYF.

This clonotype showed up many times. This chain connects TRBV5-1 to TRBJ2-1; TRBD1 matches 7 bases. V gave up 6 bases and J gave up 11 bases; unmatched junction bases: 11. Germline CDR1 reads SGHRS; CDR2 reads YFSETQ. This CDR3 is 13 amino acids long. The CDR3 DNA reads TGCGCCAGCACCCGGGACCCGGGACAGAAGCAGTTCTTC. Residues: CASTRDPGQKQFF.

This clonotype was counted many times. The CDR3: CASNLGGRGGTEAFF. CDR3 DNA: TGTGCCAGCAATCTGGGAGGACGGGGAGGCACTGAAGCTTTCTTT. The chain links TRBV27 to TRBJ1-1, with D hard to call. V was pared by 7 bases and J by 4 bases, with 19 bases between. The CDR3 is made up of 15 amino acids. In germline, CDR1 is MNHEY, CDR2 SMNVEV (reference sequence).

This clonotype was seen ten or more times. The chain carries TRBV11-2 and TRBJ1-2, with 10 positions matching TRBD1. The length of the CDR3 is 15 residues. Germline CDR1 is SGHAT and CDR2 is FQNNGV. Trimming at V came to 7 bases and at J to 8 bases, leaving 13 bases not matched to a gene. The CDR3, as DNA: TGTGCCAGCACCAAAAACCCGGGACAGGGGTACGGCTACACCTTC. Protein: CASTKNPGQGYGYTF.

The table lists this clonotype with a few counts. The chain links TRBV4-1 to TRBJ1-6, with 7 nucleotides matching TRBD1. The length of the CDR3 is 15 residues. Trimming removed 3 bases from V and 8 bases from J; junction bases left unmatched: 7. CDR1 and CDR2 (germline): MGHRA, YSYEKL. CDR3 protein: CASSQLQGFYSPLHF. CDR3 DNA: TGCGCCAGCAGCCAGCTACAGGGGTTTTATTCACCCCTCCACTTT.

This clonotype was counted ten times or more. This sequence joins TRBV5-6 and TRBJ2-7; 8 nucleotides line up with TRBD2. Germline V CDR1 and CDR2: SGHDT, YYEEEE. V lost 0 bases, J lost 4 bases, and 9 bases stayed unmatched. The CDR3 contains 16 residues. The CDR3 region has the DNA TGTGCCAGCAGCTTGGTGCCGGCGGGGGGCCCTTACGAGCAGTACTTC. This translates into CASSLVPAGGPYEQYF.

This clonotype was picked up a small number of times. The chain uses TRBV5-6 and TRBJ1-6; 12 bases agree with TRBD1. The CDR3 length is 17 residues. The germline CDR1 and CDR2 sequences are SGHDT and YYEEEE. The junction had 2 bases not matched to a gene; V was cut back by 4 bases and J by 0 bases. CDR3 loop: CASSLGQGASYNSPLHF. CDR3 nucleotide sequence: TGTGCCAGCAGCCTGGGACAGGGGGCCTCCTATAATTCACCCCTCCACTTT.

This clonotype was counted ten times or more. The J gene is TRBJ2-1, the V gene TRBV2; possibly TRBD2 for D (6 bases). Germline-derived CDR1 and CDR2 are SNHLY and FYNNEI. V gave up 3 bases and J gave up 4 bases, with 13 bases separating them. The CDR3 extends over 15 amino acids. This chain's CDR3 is CASSELTSPYNEQFF. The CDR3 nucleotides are TGTGCCAGCAGTGAGTTAACTAGCCCGTACAATGAGCAGTTCTTC.

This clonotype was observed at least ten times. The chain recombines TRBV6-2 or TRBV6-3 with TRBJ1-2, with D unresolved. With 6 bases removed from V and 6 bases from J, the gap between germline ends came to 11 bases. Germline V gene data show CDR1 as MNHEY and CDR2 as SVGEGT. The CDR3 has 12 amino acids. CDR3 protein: CASRTLTDGYTF. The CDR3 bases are TGTGCCAGCAGGACACTGACGGATGGCTACACCTTC.

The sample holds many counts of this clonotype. The CDR3 DNA follows: TGTGCCAGCAGTTTGGACTTCTCCATTTACAATGAGCAGTTCTTC. It yields the protein CASSLDFSIYNEQFF. V gene TRBV6-5 combines with J gene TRBJ2-1; the D gene is possibly TRBD2 (5 bases). V lost 4 bases, J lost 4 bases, and 14 bases lay in between. Per the germline V gene, CDR1 is MNHEY and CDR2 is SVGAGI. CDR3 length: 15 amino acids.

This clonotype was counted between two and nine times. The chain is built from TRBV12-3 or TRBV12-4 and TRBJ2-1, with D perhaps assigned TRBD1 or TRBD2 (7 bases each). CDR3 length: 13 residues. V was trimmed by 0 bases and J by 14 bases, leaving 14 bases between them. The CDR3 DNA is TGTGCCAGCAGTTTAGCGATCCAGGGGGGGAAGTTCTTC. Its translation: CASSLAIQGGKFF.

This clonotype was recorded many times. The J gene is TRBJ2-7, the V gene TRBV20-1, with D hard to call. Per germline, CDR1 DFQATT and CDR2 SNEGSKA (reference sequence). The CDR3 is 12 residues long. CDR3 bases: TGCAGCGCCCACTCGAGCTCCTACGAGCAGTACTTC. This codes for CSAHSSSYEQYF.

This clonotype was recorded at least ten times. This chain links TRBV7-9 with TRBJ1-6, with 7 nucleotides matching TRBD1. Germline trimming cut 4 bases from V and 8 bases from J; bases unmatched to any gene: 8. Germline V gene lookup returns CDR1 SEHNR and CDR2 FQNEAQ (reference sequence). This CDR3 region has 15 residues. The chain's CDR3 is CASSSRGSWDSPLHF. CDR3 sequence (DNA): TGTGCCAGCAGCTCCAGGGGGAGTTGGGATTCACCCCTCCACTTT.

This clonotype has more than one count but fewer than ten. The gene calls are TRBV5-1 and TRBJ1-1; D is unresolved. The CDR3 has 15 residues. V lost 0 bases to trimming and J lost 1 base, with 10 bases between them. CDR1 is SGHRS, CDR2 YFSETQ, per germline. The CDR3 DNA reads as TGCGCCAGCAGCTTGGTACCACAGCCGAACACTGAAGCTTTCTTT. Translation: CASSLVPQPNTEAFF.

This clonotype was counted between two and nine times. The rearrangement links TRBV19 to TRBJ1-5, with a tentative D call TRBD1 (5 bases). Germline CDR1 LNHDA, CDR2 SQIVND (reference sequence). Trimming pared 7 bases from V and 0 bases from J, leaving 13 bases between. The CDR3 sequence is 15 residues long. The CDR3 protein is CASTPGSYSNQPQHF. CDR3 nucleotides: TGTGCCAGTACTCCAGGGTCCTATAGCAATCAGCCCCAGCATTTT.

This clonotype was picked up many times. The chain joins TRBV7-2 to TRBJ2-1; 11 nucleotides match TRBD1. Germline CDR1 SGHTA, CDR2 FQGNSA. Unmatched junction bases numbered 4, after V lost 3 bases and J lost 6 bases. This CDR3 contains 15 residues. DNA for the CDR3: TGTGCCAGCAGCTTGGACAGGGGGCTTGGCAATGAGCAGTTCTTC. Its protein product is CASSLDRGLGNEQFF. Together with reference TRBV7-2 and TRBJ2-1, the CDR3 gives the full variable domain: GAGVSQSPSNKVTEKGKDVELRCDPISGHTALYWYRQSLGQGLEFLIYFQGNSAPDKSGLPSDRFSAERTGGSVSTLTIQRTQQEDSAVYLCASSLDRGLGNEQFFGPGTRLTVL.

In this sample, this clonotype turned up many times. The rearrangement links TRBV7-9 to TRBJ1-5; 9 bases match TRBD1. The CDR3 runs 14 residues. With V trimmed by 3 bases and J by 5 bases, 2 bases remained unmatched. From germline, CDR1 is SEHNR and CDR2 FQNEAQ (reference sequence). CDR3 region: CASSLTGGDQPQHF. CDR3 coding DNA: TGTGCCAGCAGCTTGACAGGGGGGGATCAGCCCCAGCATTTT.

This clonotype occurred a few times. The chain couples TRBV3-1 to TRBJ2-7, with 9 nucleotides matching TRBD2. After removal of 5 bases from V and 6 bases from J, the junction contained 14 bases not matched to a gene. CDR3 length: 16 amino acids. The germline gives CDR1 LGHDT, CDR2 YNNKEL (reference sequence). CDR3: CASSDHYRLAAGEQYF. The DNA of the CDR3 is TGTGCCAGCAGCGACCACTACCGACTAGCGGCCGGCGAGCAGTACTTC.